Listed below are T cell receptor beta chains from one sample, sequenced in a study of Graves' ophthalmopathy and Graves' hyperthyroidism. TCRdb reanalysed the multiplex PCR reads using MiXCR and keeps one entry per CDR3 protein. The repertoire holds fewer than 650,000 distinct CDR3 sequences, with approximately 22% as singletons. The sequenced sample was peripheral blood. Receptors were obtained from a young woman with stable Graves' hyperthyroidism. Some clones in this sample may be carry-over from other donors' samples. Both conserved end residues are part of each CDR3. Fields, in order: V gene, CDR3 length, D gene, J gene, clone size, CDR3 protein, CDR3 DNA. The D gene is left open where the match is weak. Part of the rows lack a size; the others show once, few, many or a class for expanded clones.

TRBV6-1	13	-	TRBJ1-6	-	CASSDPLQAPLHF	TGTGCCAGCAGTGACCCCCTTCAGGCACCCCTCCACTTT
TRBV6-2/TRBV6-3	13	TRBD2	TRBJ2-7	-	CASIQGGGLEQYF	TGTGCCAGCATACAAGGCGGGGGGCTGGAGCAGTACTTC
TRBV13	15	TRBD2	TRBJ2-7	-	CASSSLREGTDEQYF	TGTGCCAGCAGCTCCTTGCGGGAGGGAACCGACGAGCAGTACTTC
TRBV11-1	16	TRBD1	TRBJ1-1	few	CASSPRGRGLNTEAFF	TGTGCCAGCAGTCCGAGGGGGCGCGGTCTGAACACTGAAGCTTTCTTT
TRBV30	12	TRBD1	TRBJ1-1	many	CAGTGVYTEAFF	TGTGCCGGAACAGGGGTATACACTGAAGCTTTCTTT
TRBV7-3	11	-	TRBJ1-1	few	CASSPSPEAFF	TGTGCCAGCAGCCCCTCCCCTGAAGCTTTCTTT
TRBV20-1	15	TRBD2	TRBJ2-3	many	CSARSSGRATDTQYF	TGCAGTGCTAGATCTAGCGGGAGGGCCACAGATACGCAGTATTTT
TRBV2	14	-	TRBJ2-2	many	CASEQGDNTGELFF	TGTGCCAGTGAACAGGGAGATAACACCGGGGAGCTGTTTTTT
TRBV30	11	-	TRBJ1-6	few	CAWSVGGVLHF	TGTGCCTGGAGTGTCGGGGGAGTCCTCCACTTT
TRBV6-1	14	-	TRBJ1-2	many	CASSEHVLQASYTF	TGTGCCAGCAGTGAACACGTCCTACAGGCCAGCTACACCTTC